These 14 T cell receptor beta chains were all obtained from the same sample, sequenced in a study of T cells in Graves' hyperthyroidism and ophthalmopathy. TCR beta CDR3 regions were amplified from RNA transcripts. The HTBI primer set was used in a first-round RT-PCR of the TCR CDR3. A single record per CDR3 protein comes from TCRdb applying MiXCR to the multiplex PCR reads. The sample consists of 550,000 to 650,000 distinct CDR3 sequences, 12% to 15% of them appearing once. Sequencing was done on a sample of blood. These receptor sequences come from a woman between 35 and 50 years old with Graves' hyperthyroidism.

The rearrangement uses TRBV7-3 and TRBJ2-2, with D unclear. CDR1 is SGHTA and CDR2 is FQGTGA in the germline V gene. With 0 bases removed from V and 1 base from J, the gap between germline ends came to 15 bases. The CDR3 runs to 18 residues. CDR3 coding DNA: TGTGCCAGCAGCTTAACGGTGTCGGATTCTCTGAACACCGGGGAGCTGTTTTTT. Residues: CASSLTVSDSLNTGELFF. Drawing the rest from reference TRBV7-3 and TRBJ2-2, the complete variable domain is GAGVSQTPSNKVTEKGKYVELRCDPISGHTALYWYRQSLGQGPEFLIYFQGTGAADDSGLPNDRFFAVRPEGSVSTLKIQRTERGDSAVYLCASSLTVSDSLNTGELFFGEGSRLTVL.

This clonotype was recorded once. The CDR3 DNA sequence: TGTGCCAGCAGTGGACAGGGCGCCCCCGAGCAGTACTTC. It translates to CASSGQGAPEQYF. The V gene is TRBV2, the J gene TRBJ2-7, with TRBD1 matching 7 bases. This CDR3 has 13 residues. Germline CDR1 and CDR2: SNHLY and FYNNEI. The ends lost 4 bases at V and 6 bases at J; junction bases unmatched: 6.

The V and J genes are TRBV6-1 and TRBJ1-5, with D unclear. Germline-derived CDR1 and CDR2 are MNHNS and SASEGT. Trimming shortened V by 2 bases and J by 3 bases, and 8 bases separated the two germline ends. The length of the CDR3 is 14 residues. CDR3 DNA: TGTGCCAGCAGTGAATCGCAGGCCAATCAGCCCCAGCATTTT. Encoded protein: CASSESQANQPQHF.

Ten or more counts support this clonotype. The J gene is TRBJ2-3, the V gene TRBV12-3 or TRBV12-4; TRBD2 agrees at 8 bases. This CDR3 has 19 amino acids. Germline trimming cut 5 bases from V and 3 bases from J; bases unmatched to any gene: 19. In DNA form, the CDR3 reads TGTGCCAGCAGTAGTAGGCCCCCACTAGCGGCCCAACGGACAGATACGCAGTATTTT. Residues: CASSSRPPLAAQRTDTQYF.

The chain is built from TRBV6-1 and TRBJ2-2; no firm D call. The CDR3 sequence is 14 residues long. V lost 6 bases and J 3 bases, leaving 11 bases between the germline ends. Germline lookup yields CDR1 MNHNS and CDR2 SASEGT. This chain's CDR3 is CASRARTDTGELFF. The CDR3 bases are TGTGCCAGCAGAGCTAGGACGGACACCGGGGAGCTGTTTTTT.

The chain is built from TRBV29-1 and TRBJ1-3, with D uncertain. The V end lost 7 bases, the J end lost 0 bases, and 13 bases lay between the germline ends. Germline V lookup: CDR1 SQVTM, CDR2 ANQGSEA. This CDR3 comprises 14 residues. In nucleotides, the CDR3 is TGCAGCGGATTGGACGCTAACTCTGGAAACACCATATATTTT. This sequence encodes CSGLDANSGNTIYF.

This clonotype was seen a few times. The CDR3 protein is CAISDLNYEQYF. CDR3 nucleotides: TGTGCCATCAGTGATTTGAACTACGAGCAGTACTTC. V gene TRBV10-3 combines with J gene TRBJ2-7; unclear D gene. This CDR3 region has 12 residues. Trimming left V 3 bases short and J 3 bases short, with 6 bases between. The V gene's germline CDR1 is ENHRY and CDR2 SYGVKD.

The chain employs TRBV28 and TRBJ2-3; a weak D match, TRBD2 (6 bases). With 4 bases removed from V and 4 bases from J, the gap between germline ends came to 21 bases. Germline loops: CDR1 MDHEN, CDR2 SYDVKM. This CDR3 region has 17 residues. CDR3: CASSSSLAVISADTQYF. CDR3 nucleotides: TGTGCCAGCAGTTCATCGTTAGCGGTAATAAGCGCAGATACGCAGTATTTT.

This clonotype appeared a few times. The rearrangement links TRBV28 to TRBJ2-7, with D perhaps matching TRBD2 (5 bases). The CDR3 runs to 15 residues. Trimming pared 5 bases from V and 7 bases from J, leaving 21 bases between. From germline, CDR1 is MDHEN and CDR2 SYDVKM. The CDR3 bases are TGTGCCAGCAGTCGAATAACCCACTATCCGGGGGAGCAGTACTTC. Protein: CASSRITHYPGEQYF. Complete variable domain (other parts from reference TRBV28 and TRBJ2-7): DVKVTQSSRYLVKRTGEKVFLECVQDMDHENMFWYRQDPGLGLRLIYFSYDVKMKEKGDIPEGYSVSREKKERFSLILESASTNQTSMYLCASSRITHYPGEQYFGPGTRLTVT.

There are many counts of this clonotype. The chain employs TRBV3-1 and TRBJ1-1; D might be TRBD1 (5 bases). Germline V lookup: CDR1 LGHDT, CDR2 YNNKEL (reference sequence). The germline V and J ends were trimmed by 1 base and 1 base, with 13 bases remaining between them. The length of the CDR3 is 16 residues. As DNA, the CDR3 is TGTGCCAGCAGCCAAGTGGGTTGGGGACCGAACACTGAAGCTTTCTTT. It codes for CASSQVGWGPNTEAFF.

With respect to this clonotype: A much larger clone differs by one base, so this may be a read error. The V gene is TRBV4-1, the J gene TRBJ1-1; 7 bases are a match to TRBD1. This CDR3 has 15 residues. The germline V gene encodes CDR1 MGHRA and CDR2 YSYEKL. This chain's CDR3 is CTSSDRDFVNTEAFF. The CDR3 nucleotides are TGCACCAGCTCCGACAGGGACTTCGTGAACACTGAAGCTTTCTTT.

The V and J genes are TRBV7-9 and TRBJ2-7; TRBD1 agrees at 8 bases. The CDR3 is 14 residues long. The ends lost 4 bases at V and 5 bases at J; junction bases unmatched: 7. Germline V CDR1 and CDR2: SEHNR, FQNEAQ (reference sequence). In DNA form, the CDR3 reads TGTGCCAGCAGCTCCCGGACAGGGTCCCACGAGCAGTACTTC. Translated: CASSSRTGSHEQYF. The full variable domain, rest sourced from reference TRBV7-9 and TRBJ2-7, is DTGVSQNPRHKITKRGQNVTFRCDPISEHNRLYWYRQTLGQGPEFLTYFQNEAQLEKSRLLSDRFSAERPKGSFSTLEIQRTEQGDSAMYLCASSSRTGSHEQYFGPGTRLTVT.

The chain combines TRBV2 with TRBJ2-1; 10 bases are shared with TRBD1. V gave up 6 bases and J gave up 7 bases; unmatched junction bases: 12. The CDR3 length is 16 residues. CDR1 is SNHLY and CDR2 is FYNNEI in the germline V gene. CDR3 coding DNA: TGTGCCAGCAGCCAAAGGTCCCCGGGACAGGGGAATGAGCAGTTCTTC. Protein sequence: CASSQRSPGQGNEQFF.

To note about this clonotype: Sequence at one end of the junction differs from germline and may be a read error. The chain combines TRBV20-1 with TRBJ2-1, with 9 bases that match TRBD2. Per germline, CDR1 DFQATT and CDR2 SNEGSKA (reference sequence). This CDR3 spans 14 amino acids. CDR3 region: CGASTREGYNEQFF. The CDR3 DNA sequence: TGCGGTGCTAGCACGCGGGAGGGTTACAATGAGCAGTTCTTC.